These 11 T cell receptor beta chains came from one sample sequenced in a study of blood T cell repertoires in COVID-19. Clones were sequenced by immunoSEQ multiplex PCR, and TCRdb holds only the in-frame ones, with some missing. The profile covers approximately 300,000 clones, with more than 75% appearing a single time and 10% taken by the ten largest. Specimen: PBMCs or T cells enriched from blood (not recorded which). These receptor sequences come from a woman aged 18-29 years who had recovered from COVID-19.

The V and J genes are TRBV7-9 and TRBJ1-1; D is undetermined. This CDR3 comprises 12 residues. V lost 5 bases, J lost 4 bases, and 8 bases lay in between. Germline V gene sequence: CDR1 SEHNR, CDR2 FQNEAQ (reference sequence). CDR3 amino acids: CASSLKSTEAFF. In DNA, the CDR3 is TGTGCCAGCAGCCTCAAGAGCACTGAAGCTTTCTTT.

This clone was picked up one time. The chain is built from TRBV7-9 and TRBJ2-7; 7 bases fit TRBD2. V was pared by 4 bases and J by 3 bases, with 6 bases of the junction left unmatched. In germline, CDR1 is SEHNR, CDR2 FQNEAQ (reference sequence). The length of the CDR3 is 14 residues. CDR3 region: CASSSLGGGYEQYF. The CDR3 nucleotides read TGTGCCAGCAGCTCCCTTGGGGGGGGCTACGAGCAGTACTTC.

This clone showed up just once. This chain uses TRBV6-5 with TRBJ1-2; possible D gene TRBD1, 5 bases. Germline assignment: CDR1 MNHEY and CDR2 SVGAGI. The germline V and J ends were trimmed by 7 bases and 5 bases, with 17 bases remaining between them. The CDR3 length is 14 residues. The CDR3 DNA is TGTGCCAGCACCCGGGGGTCGGGGGATTATGGCTACACCTTC. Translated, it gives CASTRGSGDYGYTF.

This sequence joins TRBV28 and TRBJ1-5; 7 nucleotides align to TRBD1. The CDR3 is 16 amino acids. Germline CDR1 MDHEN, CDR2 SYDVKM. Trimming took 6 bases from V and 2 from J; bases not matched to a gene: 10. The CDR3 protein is CASRRDLTGGNQPQHF. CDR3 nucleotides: TGTGCCAGCAGGCGCGACCTTACAGGGGGCAATCAGCCCCAGCATTTT.

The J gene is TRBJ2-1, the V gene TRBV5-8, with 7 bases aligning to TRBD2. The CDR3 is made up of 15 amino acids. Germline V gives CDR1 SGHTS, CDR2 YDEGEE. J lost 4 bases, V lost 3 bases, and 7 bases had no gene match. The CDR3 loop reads CASSSGLGSYNEQFF. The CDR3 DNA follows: TGTGCCAGCAGCTCCGGACTAGGGTCGTACAATGAGCAGTTCTTC.

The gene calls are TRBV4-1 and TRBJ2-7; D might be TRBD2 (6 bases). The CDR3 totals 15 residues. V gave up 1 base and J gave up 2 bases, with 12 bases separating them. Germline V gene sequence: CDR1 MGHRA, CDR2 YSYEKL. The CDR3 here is CASSQVTGEPYEQYF. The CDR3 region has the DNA TGCGCCAGCAGCCAAGTAACGGGGGAGCCCTACGAGCAGTACTTC.

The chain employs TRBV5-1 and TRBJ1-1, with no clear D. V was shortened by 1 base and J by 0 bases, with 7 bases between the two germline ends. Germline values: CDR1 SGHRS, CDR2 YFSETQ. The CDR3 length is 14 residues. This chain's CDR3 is CASSLRFLNTEAFF. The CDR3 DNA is TGCGCCAGCAGCTTGCGGTTCCTGAACACTGAAGCTTTCTTT.

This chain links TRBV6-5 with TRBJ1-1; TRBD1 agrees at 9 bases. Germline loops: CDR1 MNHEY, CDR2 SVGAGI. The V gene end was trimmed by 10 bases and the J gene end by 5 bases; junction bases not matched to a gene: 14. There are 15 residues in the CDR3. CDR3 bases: TGTGCCACCAAACGGTTGGGACAGGGTGGGACTGAAGCTTTCTTT. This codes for CATKRLGQGGTEAFF.

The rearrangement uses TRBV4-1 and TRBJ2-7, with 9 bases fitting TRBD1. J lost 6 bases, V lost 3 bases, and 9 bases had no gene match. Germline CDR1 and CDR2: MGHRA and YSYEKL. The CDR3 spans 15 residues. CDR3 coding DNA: TGCGCCAGCAGCCATCCGGGACAGGGAATGGGCGAGCAGTACTTC. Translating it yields CASSHPGQGMGEQYF.

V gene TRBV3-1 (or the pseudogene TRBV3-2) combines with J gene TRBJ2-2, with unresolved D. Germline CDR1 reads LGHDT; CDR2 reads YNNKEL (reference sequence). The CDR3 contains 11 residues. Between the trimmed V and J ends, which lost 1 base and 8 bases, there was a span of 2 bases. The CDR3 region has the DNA TGTGCCAGCAGCCAAGCGGGGGAGCTGTTTTTT. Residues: CASSQAGELFF.

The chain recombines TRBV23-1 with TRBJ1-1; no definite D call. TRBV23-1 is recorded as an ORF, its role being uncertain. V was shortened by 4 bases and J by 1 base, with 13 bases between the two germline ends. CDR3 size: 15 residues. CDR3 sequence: CASSRGGRTNTEAFF. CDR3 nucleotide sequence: TGCGCCAGCAGTCGCGGAGGACGGACGAACACTGAAGCTTTCTTT.